Reported below is one T cell receptor (beta chain). Its antigen is currently not known. Per-base qualities were not stored, and no clone one base away is much larger. Libraries came from the immunoSEQ multiplex PCR assay. For the multiplex PCR, a mixture combining 60 forward primers for TCR Vbeta segments and 13 reverse primers for TCR Jbeta segments was used. A multiplex PCR assay on genomic DNA amplified the CDR3 region of rearranged TCR beta genes. The Illumina HiSeq System was used to sequence the amplified TCR beta libraries as 87-base-pair reads. Concerning the study's data processing: A later analysis tallied tens of millions of unique TCR beta chains across the approximately 670 repertoires, and around 9.9 million of those chains were shared by two or more donors. A nearest-neighbor algorithm error-corrected the raw reads and collapsed the reads into unique sequences, merging closely related sequences to remove PCR and sequencing errors. To assign V, D and J gene segments, CDR3 sequences were aligned to IMGT reference sequences. For a sequence to be retained, a match of at least six nucleotides was required to both a V gene segment and a J gene segment. A rearrangement was called productive if the CDR3 had no stop codons and remained in frame with V and J, and every other rearrangement was called non-productive. CDR3 was defined by IMGT convention, running from the second conserved V-encoded cysteine to the conserved J-encoded phenylalanine. The earlier analysis of more than 450 of the donors excluded sequences that lacked an unambiguous match to a single V gene segment. An earlier analysis of a few hundred of the donors called V segments functional above 56.7% productive rearrangements and segregating when the between-donor standard deviation exceeded 5%. A statistical classification framework was built to diagnose cytomegalovirus status from the catalog of TCR beta chain sequences. In a later analysis, TCR nucleotide sequences were compared against IMGT/GENE-DB human TR gene sequences so that V and J genes could be assigned. In a later analysis, CDR3 sequences and most-parsimonious VDJ recombination scenarios were assigned using the TCRdist pipeline. In a later analysis, every TCR beta chain was defined by the combination of its CDR3 amino acid sequence and its V-gene family, and reads without a unique V-gene family were dropped. To address suspected cross-contamination and a sequencing artifact, a later analysis removed under 600 highly shared, low-generation-probability nucleotide sequences. For each public chain, a later analysis derived a clonal expansion index from normalized ranks of inferred template counts within each repertoire. In a later analysis, generation probabilities were computed using a VDJ recombination model fitted to out-of-frame rearrangements, and the results were checked against IGoR. In a later analysis, hypergeometric tests were used to score TCR-TCR, TCR-HLA and TCR-CMV co-occurrence, with a repertoire-size bias correction applied to TCR pairs. To estimate false discovery rates, a later analysis permuted the HLA or CMV assignments 20 times. In a later analysis, co-occurring TCRs were grouped using DBSCAN, and TCRdist sequence similarity was added for clustering within HLA-allele-positive subsets. For co-occurrence clustering, repertoires with fewer than 30,000 or more than 120,000 public chains were excluded, along with 4 to 6 repertoires with anomalous nucleotide sharing. In TCRdb, the immuneACCESS table is reduced to in-frame sequences with V and J assigned. These tables do not hold every clone; where another copy was compared, an unresolved V gene accounts for under half, and the others remain unexplained. V, J and clone size derive from that table, while D and trimming were established from the DNA sequence. The sample contains 150,000 to 200,000 clones, roughly 70% of them found a single time. The ten largest clonotypes hold roughly 3% of the sample.

The data were obtained in a study of cytomegalovirus exposure and HLA in healthy donors (dated by TCRdb to 2017 to 2019). Some background on the complete study: An earlier analysis of approximately 550 of the donors reported 250 to 300 Gb of sequence data and some 120 million unique TCR beta sequences from 150 million to 200 million T cells. An early release that covered 500 to 800 HLA-typed donors contained about 290 gigabases of sequencing data and around 85 million unique TCR sequences. Among the roughly 390 genotyped donors, more than 70% belonged to the genetic ancestry cluster associated with self-reported Caucasian donors. The aim of the study was to test whether cataloging public T cell receptors could identify signatures of past pathogen exposure. The study profiled the T cell repertoires of about 640 subjects by immunosequencing and related them to cytomegalovirus serostatus. A separate validation cohort of about 110 different subjects was used in addition to the approximately 610-subject first cohort. To predict cytomegalovirus infection status, the study combined high-throughput TCR immunosequencing, statistical association of individual TCRs with disease status, and machine learning. In a later analysis, previously published TCR beta repertoires from several hundred donors were re-analyzed and high-resolution HLA genotyping was added so that TCR occurrence patterns could be studied. Rather than drawing on any new phenotypic data, the later analysis identified candidate immune exposures from TCR beta sequences and the way those sequences occurred across donors. In an earlier analysis of 587 of the donors, high-throughput TCR beta sequencing was used to judge whether each TCR beta V gene segment behaved as functional or pseudogenic. Donor age, sex, ethnicity and CMV serostatus were compiled alongside the repertoire data. A later genetic analysis took genome-wide SNP genotypes for about three fifths of the roughly 670 donors and used that subset as a discovery cohort. All discovery cohort repertoires had been generated on a single sequencing platform. Class I and class II HLA loci were covered by the typing at four-digit resolution. Typing coverage differed by locus: A, B, C, DRB1 and DQB1 were typed in about 629-640 donors, DQA1 in about 500, DPA1 in 600 to 610, and DPB1 in just under 490. A few DR-DQ haplotypes were handled as single units for association and clustering because linkage in the cohort was strong. On average, 235,054 unique TCR beta nucleotide sequences were sequenced per donor among about 400 genotyped donors of the cohort, with roughly 18% of those sequences being non-productive.

Results and caveats for the whole study, not just this receptor: Correlated functional status among segregating V segments might reflect linkage disequilibrium, but an unknown experimental factor could not be ruled out. The 87-base-pair reads could not distinguish some IMGT-functional V segments, including TRBV6-2 and TRBV6-3, so those segments were excluded. In the study, approximately 150 TCR beta chains were listed as associated with cytomegalovirus. V-gene and J-gene trimming of TCR beta chains was associated with a missense DCLRE1C variant in a later genetic analysis, and the association was replicated in an independent cohort. Assigning TCR associations to individual alleles was difficult when HLA alleles, especially DR and DQ, strongly co-occurred. Three of the identified cytomegalovirus-associated TCR beta chains were confirmed in vitro to be specific for cytomegalovirus antigens. Sequencing depth was assumed to be roughly uniform across donors in the presence/absence analyses, though that assumption may not hold. While some public TCRs were present in many individuals, most TCR sequences turned up only very rarely across donors. Only TCR beta chains were sequenced in this cohort, and the absence of alpha or paired-chain data limited detectable features. According to a later analysis, TCR association rates differed among HLA loci, with DRB1 alleles showing the most associated TCRs and HLA-C alleles showing the fewest. In a later analysis, HLA-associated TCR beta chains showed more clonal expansion and lower generation probabilities than non-associated chains that were equally common. Because HLA typing was missing for some donors at each locus, association tests included only the typed subset. In an earlier analysis of about 550 of the donors, most TCR beta V segments were observed in productive rearrangements about 87% or about 30% of the time, broadly matching IMGT annotations. For the cohort, immune exposure information was limited to CMV serostatus. A further reported finding was that TCR beta sequences accurately predicted the HLA-A and HLA-B alleles for most subjects in the first cohort. According to a later analysis, parvovirus B19, influenza, CMV and Epstein-Barr virus appeared linked to several top co-occurrence clusters. Cytomegalovirus status was reported to be diagnosed by the classifier with high specificity and sensitivity in both the original and validation cohorts. The earlier analysis of 450 to 700 of the donors excluded seventeen rarely observed V segments, including chromosome 9 orphons, because counts were too low. In a later genetic analysis, fewer N-insertions in productive TCRs were reported among donors in an Asian-associated ancestry cluster than the roughly 700-donor mean. According to the authors, the approach could potentially be generalized to other disease states and immunological phenotypes. Most CMV-associated TCR beta chains appeared to be HLA-restricted in a later analysis, and the HLA associations seemed to be driven largely by CMV exposure. A later analysis associated 15,000 to 20,000 TCR beta sequences with specific HLA alleles at a false discovery rate of 0.05. A cluster of highly shared sequence variants was judged likely to represent a technical artifact of the sequencing pipeline.

V has 5 bases trimmed and J has 2 bases trimmed; junction bases matching no gene number 4. CDR1 LNHNV and CDR2 YYDKDF were looked up in the germline V gene (reference sequence). The CDR3 goes from the cysteine to the phenylalanine over 14 residues. CDR3 DNA only is kept here, 42 bases in frame from base 1. The cohort was made up of about 610 healthy bone marrow donors. At the time of sampling, all cohort members were nominally healthy, though unrecorded immune exposures were likely present. The donor tested CMV seropositive and was one of the 289 seropositive cohort members. A peripheral blood sample was collected from each donor, and TCR beta sequencing was performed on peripheral blood mononuclear cells. The Qiagen DNeasy Blood Extraction Kit was used to extract genomic DNA from the blood cell samples.

Sequenced material: PBMCs. The TCR was taken from a woman between 45 and 65 years old in good health and CMV-seropositive. The chain is encoded by TRBV15 joined to TRBJ2-5, with 8 middle bases fitting TRBD1. In nucleotides, the sequence is TGTGCCACCAGCCGGAACAGGGGGCAAGAGACCCAGTACTTC. This codes for CATSRNRGQETQYF.